This T cell receptor beta chain stems from a study of CD8+ T cells in alopecia areata. Overall study findings and caveats: Clonality was higher in lesional than normal scalp, especially in alopecia totalis/universalis. Shared TCR sequences were less clear between patients than in mice, possibly partly from HLA diversity.

The J segment lost 4 bases and the V segment lost 3 bases, leaving 3 bases of the junction unmatched. Germline CDR1 reads NNHDY; CDR2 reads SYVADS. The length of the CDR3 is 14 residues. Sequencing relied on a cDNA template that was reverse transcribed from extracted RNA. Data came from immunoSEQ multiplex PCR; TCRdb stores just in-frame clones and leaves some out. This repertoire holds over 100,000 clones, and none appear only once. In regard to this clone: Its antigen is unknown. Gene labels here are mouse ones. The CDR3 extends 4 residues past the end of the read, so its final part is completed from the germline J gene.

The source material was lesional skin. The origin of this receptor is a C3H/HeJ mouse with alopecia areata. Strain MHC haplotype: H2-k. V gene TRBV13-3 combines with J gene TRBJ1-1, with TRBD1 matching over 10 bases. The sequenced part of the CDR3 DNA is TGTGCCAGCAGTGGCCGGGACAGGGGCACA. This gives the protein CASSGRDRGT. The CDR3 in its entirety is CASSGRDRGTEVFF.